Reported below is one T cell receptor beta chain. It has no known antigen specificity. The input lacks base qualities; no much larger clone sits a single base away. This specimen's time point label, interpreted: more than 10 months on ibrutinib. Roughly 2 micrograms of genomic DNA were extracted from cryopreserved PBMCs for TCR beta library preparation. Longitudinal blood samples from CLL patients on ibrutinib monotherapy were analyzed using high-throughput TCR beta sequencing. The patients took part in an open-label, single-center phase 2 trial of ibrutinib monotherapy. The record originates from a study of cytotoxic CD8 clonotypes in ibrutinib-treated CLL (dated by TCRdb to the early 2020s). As for the study more broadly: In this cohort, around 14 patients were treatment-naive and approximately ten were relapsed/refractory, while 17 to 18 had unmutated IGHV. Partial responses were observed in about 24 patients and complete responses in 2; after a median follow-up of around 64 months, remission was maintained in 14 patients and progression was observed in approximately 12. Response samples were obtained after a median of 12 months of treatment, with a range of roughly 6 to 36 months. Samples averaged approximately 260,000 productive templates and just under 95,000 productive rearrangements. Of the 70 to 100 people in the trial, about two dozen had longitudinal samples available. Cryopreserved peripheral blood mononuclear cells were obtained prior to treatment, at the time of response, and at either disease progression or sustained remission. Patients were still on ibrutinib when every remission and progressive disease sample was collected.

Each clonotype received, on average, about 9.7x coverage in deep resolution sequencing performed on a MiSeq, where the target depth lay between 1 in 1 million and 1 in 200,000 T cells. The immunoSEQ hsTCRB Kit was used to generate TCR beta libraries. From the authors' description of their analysis: Data were analyzed with ImmunoSEQ Data Assistant and ImmunoSEQ Analyzer, with V, D and J genes assigned per IMGT definitions. Clonality was computed as one minus normalized Shannon entropy of productive rearrangement frequencies, ranging from 0 to 1. Public clonotype analysis was restricted to overrepresented clonotypes comprising at least 0.05% of each patient's repertoire. More than ten repertoires from age-matched healthy donors, obtained from immuneACCESS, served as clonality controls. Imported from immuneACCESS, the table was reduced by TCRdb to in-frame sequences with V and J called. These copies leave out some clones; in studies compared against another copy, an unresolved V gene accounts for under half, and the cause of the remainder is not known. D and trimming come from the DNA, and the V and J calls and clone size come from that table. This sample gives over 65,000 clones in total; approximately 71% of them show up just once. Of the sample, around 5.7% is held by the ten largest clones.

From its cysteine to its phenylalanine, the CDR3 spans 14 amino acids. Here the CDR3 DNA is all that survives: 42 bases in frame from base 1. CDR1 and CDR2 were assigned from the germline V gene (reference sequence) as MNHNY and SVGAGI. Ends trimmed: V by 7 bases, J by 6 bases; bases unmatched to a gene: 8. Results the study describes overall, beyond this receptor: Public clonotypes were rare and either shrank or stayed stable during treatment, and the rise in clonality at ibrutinib response reflected expansion of private clonotypes. Clonality increased at ibrutinib response, stayed stable in sustained remission, and fell back toward baseline at progression. Lymph node repertoires were not examined, and the timing of sampling was not matched between patients in sustained remission and those whose disease progressed. Baseline clonality was found to be higher than that of age-matched healthy donors and was strongly correlated with circulating CD8+ T-cell counts.

This specimen consisted of PBMCs, obtained after 12 months of ibrutinib treatment. The chain joins TRBV6-6 to TRBJ1-5, with 8 bases aligning to TRBD1. This TCR was sampled from a human donor with chronic lymphocytic leukemia. The nucleotide sequence is given as TGTGCCAGCACTGAGACAGGGGATAGTCAGCCCCAGCATTTT. It codes for CASTETGDSQPQHF.